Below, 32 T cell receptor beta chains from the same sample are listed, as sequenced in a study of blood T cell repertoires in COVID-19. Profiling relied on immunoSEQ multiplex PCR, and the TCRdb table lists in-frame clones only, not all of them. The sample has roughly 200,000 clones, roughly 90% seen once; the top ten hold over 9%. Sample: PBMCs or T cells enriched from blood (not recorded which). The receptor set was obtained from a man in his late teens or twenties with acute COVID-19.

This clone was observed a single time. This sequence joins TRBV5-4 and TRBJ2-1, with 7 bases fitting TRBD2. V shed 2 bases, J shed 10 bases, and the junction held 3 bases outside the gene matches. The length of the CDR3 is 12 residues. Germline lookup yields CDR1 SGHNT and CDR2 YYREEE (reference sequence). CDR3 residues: CASSFSTSEQFF. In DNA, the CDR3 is TGTGCCAGCAGCTTCTCGACTAGCGAGCAGTTCTTC. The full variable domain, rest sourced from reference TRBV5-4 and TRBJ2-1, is ETGVTQSPTHLIKTRGQQVTLRCSSQSGHNTVSWYQQALGQGPQFIFQYYREEENGRGNFPPRFSGLQFPNYSSELNVNALELDDSALYLCASSFSTSEQFFGPGTRLTVL.

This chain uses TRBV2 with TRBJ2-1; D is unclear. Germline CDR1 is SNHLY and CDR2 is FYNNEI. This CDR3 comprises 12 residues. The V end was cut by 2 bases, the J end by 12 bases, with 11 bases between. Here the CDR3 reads CASSELASGQFF. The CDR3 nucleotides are TGTGCCAGCAGTGAACTGGCTTCGGGGCAGTTCTTC. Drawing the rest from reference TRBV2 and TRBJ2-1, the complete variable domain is EPEVTQTPSHQVTQMGQEVILRCVPISNHLYFYWYRQILGQKVEFLVSFYNNEISEKSEIFDDQFSVERPDGSNFTLKIRSTKLEDSAMYFCASSELASGQFFGPGTRLTVL.

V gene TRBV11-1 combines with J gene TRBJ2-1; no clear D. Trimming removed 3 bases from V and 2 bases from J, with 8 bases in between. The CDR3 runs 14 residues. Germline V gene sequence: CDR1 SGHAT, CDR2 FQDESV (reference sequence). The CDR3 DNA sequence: TGTGCCAGCAGCTTGAGTCCCCCCTACAATGAGCAGTTCTTC. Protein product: CASSLSPPYNEQFF.

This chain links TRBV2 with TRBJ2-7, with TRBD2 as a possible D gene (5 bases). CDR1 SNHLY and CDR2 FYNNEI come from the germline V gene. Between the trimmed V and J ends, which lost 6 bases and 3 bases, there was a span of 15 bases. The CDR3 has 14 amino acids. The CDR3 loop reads CASRAPGMGYEQYF. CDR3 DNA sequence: TGTGCCAGCAGGGCCCCGGGGATGGGCTACGAGCAGTACTTC.

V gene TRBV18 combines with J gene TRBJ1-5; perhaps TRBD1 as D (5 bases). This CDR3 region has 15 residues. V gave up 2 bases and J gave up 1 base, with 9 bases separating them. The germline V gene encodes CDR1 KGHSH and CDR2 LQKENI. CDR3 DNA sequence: TGTGCCAGCTCACCAGGGCAGGGAAGCAATCAGCCCCAGCATTTT. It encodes CASSPGQGSNQPQHF.

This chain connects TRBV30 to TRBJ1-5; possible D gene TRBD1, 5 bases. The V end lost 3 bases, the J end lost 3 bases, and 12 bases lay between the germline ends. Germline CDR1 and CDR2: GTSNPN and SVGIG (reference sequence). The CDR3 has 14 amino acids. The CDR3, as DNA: TGTGCCTGGAGCCTGACAGACTCCAATCAGCCCCAGCATTTT. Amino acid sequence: CAWSLTDSNQPQHF.

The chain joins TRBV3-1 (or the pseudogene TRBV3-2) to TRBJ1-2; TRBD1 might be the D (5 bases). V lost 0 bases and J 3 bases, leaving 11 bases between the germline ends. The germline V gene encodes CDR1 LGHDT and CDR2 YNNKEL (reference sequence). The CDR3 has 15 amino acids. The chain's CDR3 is CASSQEGREDYGYTF. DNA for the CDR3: TGTGCCAGCAGCCAAGAGGGCAGGGAAGACTATGGCTACACCTTC.

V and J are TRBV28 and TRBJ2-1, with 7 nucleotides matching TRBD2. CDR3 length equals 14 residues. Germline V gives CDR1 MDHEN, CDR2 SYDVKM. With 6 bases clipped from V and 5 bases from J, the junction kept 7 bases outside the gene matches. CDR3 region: CASSLERDNNEQFF. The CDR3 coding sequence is TGTGCCAGCAGCCTCGAGCGGGATAACAATGAGCAGTTCTTC. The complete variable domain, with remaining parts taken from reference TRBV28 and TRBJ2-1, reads DVKVTQSSRYLVKRTGEKVFLECVQDMDHENMFWYRQDPGLGLRLIYFSYDVKMKEKGDIPEGYSVSREKKERFSLILESASTNQTSMYLCASSLERDNNEQFFGPGTRLTVL.

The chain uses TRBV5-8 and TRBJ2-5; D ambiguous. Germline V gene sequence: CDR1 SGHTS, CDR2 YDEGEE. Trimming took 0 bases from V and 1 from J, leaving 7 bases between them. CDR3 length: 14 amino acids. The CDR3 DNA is TGTGCCAGCAGCTTGGGCGGCCGCCAAGAGACCCAGTACTTC. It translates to CASSLGGRQETQYF.

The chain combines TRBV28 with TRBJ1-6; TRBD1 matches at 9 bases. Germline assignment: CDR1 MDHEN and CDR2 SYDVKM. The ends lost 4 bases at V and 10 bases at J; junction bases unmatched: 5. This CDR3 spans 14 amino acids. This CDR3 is CASSSGTGLSPLHF. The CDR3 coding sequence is TGTGCCAGCAGTTCCGGGACAGGGCTCTCACCCCTCCACTTT.

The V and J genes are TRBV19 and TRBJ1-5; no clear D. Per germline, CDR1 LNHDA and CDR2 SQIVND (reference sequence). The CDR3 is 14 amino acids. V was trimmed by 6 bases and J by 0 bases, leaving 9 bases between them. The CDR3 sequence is CASRRDYSNQPQHF. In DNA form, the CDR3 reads TGTGCCAGTAGACGGGATTATAGCAATCAGCCCCAGCATTTT.

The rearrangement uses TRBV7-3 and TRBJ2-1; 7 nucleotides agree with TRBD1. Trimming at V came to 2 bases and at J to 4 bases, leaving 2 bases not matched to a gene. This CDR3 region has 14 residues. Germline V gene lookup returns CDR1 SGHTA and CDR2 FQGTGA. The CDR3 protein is CASSLSGQYNEQFF. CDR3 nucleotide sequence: TGTGCCAGCAGCTTATCGGGACAGTACAATGAGCAGTTCTTC.

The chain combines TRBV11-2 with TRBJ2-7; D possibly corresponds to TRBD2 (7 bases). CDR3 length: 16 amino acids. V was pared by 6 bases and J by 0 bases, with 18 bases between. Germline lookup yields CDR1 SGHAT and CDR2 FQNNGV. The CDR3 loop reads CASRLGGGGNSYEQYF. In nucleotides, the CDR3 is TGTGCCAGCAGACTAGGGGGAGGGGGTAACTCCTACGAGCAGTACTTC.

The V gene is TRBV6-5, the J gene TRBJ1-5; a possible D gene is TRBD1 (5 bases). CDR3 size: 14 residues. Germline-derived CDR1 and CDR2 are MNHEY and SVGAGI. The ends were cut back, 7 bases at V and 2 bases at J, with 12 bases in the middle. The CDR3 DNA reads TGTGCCAGCATTAGGGGAATCGGCAATCAGCCCCAGCATTTT. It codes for CASIRGIGNQPQHF.

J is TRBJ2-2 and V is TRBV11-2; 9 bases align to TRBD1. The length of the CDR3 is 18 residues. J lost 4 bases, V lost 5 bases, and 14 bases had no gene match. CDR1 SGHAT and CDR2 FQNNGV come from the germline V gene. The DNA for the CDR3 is TGTGCCAGCAGCCCCTCCCCTGGGACAGGGTTCGCCACCGGGGAGCTGTTTTTT. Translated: CASSPSPGTGFATGELFF.

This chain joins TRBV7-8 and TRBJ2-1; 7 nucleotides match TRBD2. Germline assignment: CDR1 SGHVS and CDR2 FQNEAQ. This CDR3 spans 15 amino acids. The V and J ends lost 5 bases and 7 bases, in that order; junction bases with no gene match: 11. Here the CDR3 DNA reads TGTGCCAGCAGCCACCGGGACTACTGGGGGAATGAGCAGTTCTTC. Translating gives CASSHRDYWGNEQFF. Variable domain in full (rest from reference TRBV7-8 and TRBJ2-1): GAGVSQSPRYKVAKRGQDVALRCDPISGHVSLFWYQQALGQGPEFLTYFQNEAQLDKSGLPSDRFFAERPEGSVSTLKIQRTQQEDSAVYLCASSHRDYWGNEQFFGPGTRLTVL.

This CDR3 reads CASSLPGNYEQYF. As DNA, the CDR3 is TGTGCCAGCAGCTTGCCAGGGAACTACGAGCAGTACTTC. The rearrangement links TRBV5-4 to TRBJ2-7, with a weak D call TRBD1 (5 bases). CDR3 length equals 13 residues. Trimming removed 1 base at V and 3 bases at J, with 8 bases between. Germline assignment: CDR1 SGHNT and CDR2 YYREEE (reference sequence).

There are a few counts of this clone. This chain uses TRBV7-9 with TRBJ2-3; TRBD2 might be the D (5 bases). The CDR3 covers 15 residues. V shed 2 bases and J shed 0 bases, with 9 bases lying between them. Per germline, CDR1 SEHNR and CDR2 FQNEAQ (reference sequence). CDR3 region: CASSLTRGSTDTQYF. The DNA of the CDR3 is TGTGCCAGCAGCTTAACTCGCGGGAGCACAGATACGCAGTATTTT.

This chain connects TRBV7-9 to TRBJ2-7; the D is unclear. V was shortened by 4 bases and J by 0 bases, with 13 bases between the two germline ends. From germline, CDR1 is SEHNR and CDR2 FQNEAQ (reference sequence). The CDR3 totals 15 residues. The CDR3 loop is CASSSPGDSSYEQYF. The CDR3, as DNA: TGTGCCAGCAGCTCCCCTGGAGATAGCTCCTACGAGCAGTACTTC.

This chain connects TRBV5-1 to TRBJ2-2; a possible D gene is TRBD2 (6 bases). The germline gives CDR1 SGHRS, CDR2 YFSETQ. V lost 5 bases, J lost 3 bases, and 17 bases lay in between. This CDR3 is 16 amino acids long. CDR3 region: CASRLRFASDTGELFF. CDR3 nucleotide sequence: TGCGCCAGCAGATTAAGGTTTGCTAGCGACACCGGGGAGCTGTTTTTT.

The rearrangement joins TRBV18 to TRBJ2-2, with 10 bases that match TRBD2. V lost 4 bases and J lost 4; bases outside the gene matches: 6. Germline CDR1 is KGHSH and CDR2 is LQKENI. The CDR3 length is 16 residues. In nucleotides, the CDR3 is TGTGCCAGCTCACACCCTAGCGGGAGTGGCACCGGGGAGCTGTTTTTT. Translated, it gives CASSHPSGSGTGELFF. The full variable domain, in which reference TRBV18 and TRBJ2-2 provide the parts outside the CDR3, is NAGVMQNPRHLVRRRGQEARLRCSPMKGHSHVYWYRQLPEEGLKFMVYLQKENIIDESGMPKERFSAEFPKEGPSILRIQQVVRGDSAAYFCASSHPSGSGTGELFFGEGSRLTVL.

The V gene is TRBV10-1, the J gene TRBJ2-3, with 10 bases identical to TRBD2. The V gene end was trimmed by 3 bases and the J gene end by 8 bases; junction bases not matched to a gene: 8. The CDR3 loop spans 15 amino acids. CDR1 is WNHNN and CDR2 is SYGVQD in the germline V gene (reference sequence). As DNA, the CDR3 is TGCGCCAGCAGTGAACTAGCGGGATATAGCTCTACGCAGTATTTT. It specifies CASSELAGYSSTQYF.

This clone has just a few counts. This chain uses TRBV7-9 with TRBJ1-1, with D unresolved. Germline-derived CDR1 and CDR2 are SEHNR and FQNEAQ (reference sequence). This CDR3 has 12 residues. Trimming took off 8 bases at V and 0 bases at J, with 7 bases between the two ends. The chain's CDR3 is CASEEMNTEAFF. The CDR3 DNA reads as TGTGCCAGCGAGGAGATGAACACTGAAGCTTTCTTT.

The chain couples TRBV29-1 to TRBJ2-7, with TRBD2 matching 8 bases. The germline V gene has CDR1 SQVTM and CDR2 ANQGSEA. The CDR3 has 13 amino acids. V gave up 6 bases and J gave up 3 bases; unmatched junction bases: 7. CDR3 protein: CSVQTSAGYEQYF. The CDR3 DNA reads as TGCAGCGTCCAGACTAGCGCGGGCTACGAGCAGTACTTC.

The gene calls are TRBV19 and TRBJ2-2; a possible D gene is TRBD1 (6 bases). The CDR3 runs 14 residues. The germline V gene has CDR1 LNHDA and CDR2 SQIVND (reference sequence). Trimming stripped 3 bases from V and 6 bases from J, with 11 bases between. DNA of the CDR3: TGTGCCAGTAGTATGAACAGGGTGCCCGGGGAGCTGTTTTTT. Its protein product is CASSMNRVPGELFF.

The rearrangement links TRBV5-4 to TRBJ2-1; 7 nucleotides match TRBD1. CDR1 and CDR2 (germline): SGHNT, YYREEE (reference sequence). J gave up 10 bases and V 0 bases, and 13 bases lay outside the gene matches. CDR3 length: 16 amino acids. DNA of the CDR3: TGTGCCAGCAGCTTGGCCAGACAGGGACGGGCTTCGGAGCAGTTCTTC. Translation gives CASSLARQGRASEQFF.

The CDR3, as DNA: TGTGCCAGCAACTGGGGCGTCTCCTACGAGCAGTACTTC. Protein: CASNWGVSYEQYF. The V gene is TRBV5-5, the J gene TRBJ2-7; tentatively, D is TRBD1 (5 bases). The CDR3 spans 13 residues. V gave up 6 bases and J gave up 0 bases, with 10 bases separating them. CDR1 and CDR2 from the germline V gene are SGHKS and YYEKEE (reference sequence).

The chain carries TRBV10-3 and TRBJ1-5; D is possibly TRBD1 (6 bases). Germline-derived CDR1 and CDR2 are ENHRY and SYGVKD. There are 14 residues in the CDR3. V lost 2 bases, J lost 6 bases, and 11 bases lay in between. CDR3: CAISEGGGGQPQHF. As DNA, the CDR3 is TGTGCCATCAGTGAGGGGGGAGGGGGTCAGCCCCAGCATTTT.

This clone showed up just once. CDR3 amino acids: CASSRGLAGLNEQFF. The CDR3 region has the DNA TGTGCCAGTAGTCGCGGCCTAGCGGGACTCAATGAGCAGTTCTTC. The chain joins TRBV19 to TRBJ2-1, with 9 bases identical to TRBD2. The CDR3 extends over 15 amino acids. Germline V gene lookup returns CDR1 LNHDA and CDR2 SQIVND (reference sequence). V lost 5 bases and J lost 6; bases outside the gene matches: 8.

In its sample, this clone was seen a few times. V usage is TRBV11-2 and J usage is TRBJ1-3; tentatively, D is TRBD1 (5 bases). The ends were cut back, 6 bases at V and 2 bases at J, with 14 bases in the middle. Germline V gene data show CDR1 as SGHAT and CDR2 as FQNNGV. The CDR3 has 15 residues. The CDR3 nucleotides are TGTGCCAGCAGTACCGGGACTCCCCCTGGAAACACCATATATTTT. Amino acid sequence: CASSTGTPPGNTIYF.

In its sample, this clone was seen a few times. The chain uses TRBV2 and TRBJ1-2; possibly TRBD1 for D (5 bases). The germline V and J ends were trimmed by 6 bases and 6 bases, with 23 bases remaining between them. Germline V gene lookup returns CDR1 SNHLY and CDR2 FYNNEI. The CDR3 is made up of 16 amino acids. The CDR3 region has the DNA TGTGCCAGCAGGGAACAGGCCCTATCTATGGCCGATGGCTACACCTTC. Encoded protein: CASREQALSMADGYTF.

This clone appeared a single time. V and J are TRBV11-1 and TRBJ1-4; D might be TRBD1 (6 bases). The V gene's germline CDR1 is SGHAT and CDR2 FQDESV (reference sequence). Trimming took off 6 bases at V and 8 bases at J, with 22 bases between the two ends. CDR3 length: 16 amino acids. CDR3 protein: CASRMQRRGRREKLFF. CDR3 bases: TGTGCCAGCAGGATGCAAAGGCGGGGGCGCCGGGAAAAACTGTTTTTT.